The 10 T cell receptor beta chains below come from one sample, sequenced in a study of blood T cell repertoires in COVID-19. Profiled with immunoSEQ multiplex PCR; TCRdb holds only in-frame clones, not every one. The sample consists of 200,000 to 250,000 clones, 80% of them appearing once. The source material was PBMCs or T cells enriched from blood (not recorded which). The receptors shown here come from a man aged 25 to 45 with acute COVID-19.

The J gene is TRBJ2-7, the V gene TRBV2; 12 bases fit TRBD2. With 1 base clipped from V and 2 bases from J, the junction kept 0 bases outside the gene matches. This CDR3 has 15 residues. Germline V gene sequence: CDR1 SNHLY, CDR2 FYNNEI. CDR3 DNA sequence: TGTGCCAGCAGTGAAGGGACTAGCGGGGCCTACGAGCAGTACTTC. Residues: CASSEGTSGAYEQYF.

The V and J genes are TRBV28 and TRBJ2-3, with 9 positions matching TRBD2. The length of the CDR3 is 18 residues. The germline V gene has CDR1 MDHEN and CDR2 SYDVKM. Trimming cost V 10 bases and J 1 base; bases outside gene matches: 18. CDR3 sequence (DNA): TGTGCCACCACTCTAATGGGCGGGGGGGCGTCGGGCACAGATACGCAGTATTTT. This codes for CATTLMGGGASGTDTQYF.

The rearrangement joins TRBV10-1 to TRBJ2-1; a weak D match, TRBD2 (5 bases). The CDR3 covers 13 residues. Germline V lookup: CDR1 WNHNN, CDR2 SYGVQD (reference sequence). With 4 bases removed from V and 4 bases from J, the gap between germline ends came to 8 bases. For the CDR3, the DNA is TGCGCCAGCAGTGGAGGGAGATACAATGAGCAGTTCTTC. This encodes CASSGGRYNEQFF.

The gene calls are TRBV7-3 and TRBJ1-2, with D perhaps TRBD1 (6 bases). With 5 bases removed from V and 4 bases from J, the gap between germline ends came to 17 bases. This CDR3 region has 15 residues. Germline V gene data show CDR1 as SGHTA and CDR2 as FQGTGA. CDR3 in amino acids: CASSPRGGDTYGYTF. In DNA, the CDR3 is TGTGCCAGCAGCCCCAGAGGGGGAGATACCTATGGCTACACCTTC.

The CDR3 loop is CASNRPGHNTEAFF. The DNA for the CDR3 is TGTGCCAGCAACCGGCCGGGACACAACACTGAAGCTTTCTTT. This chain uses TRBV27 with TRBJ1-1; a possible D gene is TRBD1 (6 bases). V shed 7 bases and J shed 2 bases, with 14 bases lying between them. CDR1 is MNHEY, CDR2 SMNVEV, per germline (reference sequence). This CDR3 contains 14 residues.

The rearrangement links TRBV11-2 to TRBJ2-5, with 9 bases lining up with TRBD2. The ends lost 1 base at V and 1 base at J; junction bases unmatched: 4. The length of the CDR3 is 16 residues. Germline V gene lookup returns CDR1 SGHAT and CDR2 FQNNGV. CDR3 protein: CASSLVAGGPQETQYF. The CDR3 bases are TGTGCCAGCAGCTTAGTGGCGGGGGGGCCCCAAGAGACCCAGTACTTC.

This chain joins TRBV6-5 and TRBJ1-2, with D possibly TRBD1 on 6 matching bases. Trimming took 6 bases from V and 2 from J, leaving 13 bases between them. CDR3 size: 14 residues. Germline V gives CDR1 MNHEY, CDR2 SVGAGI. The CDR3 loop is CASSGDRFNYGYTF. The CDR3 DNA is TGTGCCAGCAGCGGCGACAGGTTCAACTATGGCTACACCTTC.

This chain joins TRBV7-3 and TRBJ2-3; D possibly corresponds to TRBD2 (6 bases). Germline V gene data show CDR1 as SGHTA and CDR2 as FQGTGA. The V end lost 2 bases, the J end lost 5 bases, and 14 bases lay between the germline ends. The CDR3 is 15 amino acids. DNA of the CDR3: TGTGCCAGCAGCTTAGGGGGGACTTTTGGAGATACGCAGTATTTT. Translation gives CASSLGGTFGDTQYF. The variable domain in full, completed from reference TRBV7-3 and TRBJ2-3, reads GAGVSQTPSNKVTEKGKYVELRCDPISGHTALYWYRQSLGQGPEFLIYFQGTGAADDSGLPNDRFFAVRPEGSVSTLKIQRTERGDSAVYLCASSLGGTFGDTQYFGPGTRLTVL.

This clone was observed once. CDR3 sequence: CASSDQGGSYGYTF. The CDR3 bases are TGTGCCAGCAGTGATCAAGGGGGTTCCTATGGCTACACCTTC. The chain carries TRBV2 and TRBJ1-2, with a tentative D call TRBD1 (6 bases). The CDR3 has 14 residues. CDR1 and CDR2 from the germline V gene are SNHLY and FYNNEI. Trimming removed 3 bases from V and 4 bases from J, with 12 bases in between.

The chain uses TRBV18 and TRBJ1-2; no reliable D call. The CDR3 has 15 residues. The germline V gene has CDR1 KGHSH and CDR2 LQKENI. Trimming removed 2 bases at V and 2 bases at J, with 12 bases between. The CDR3 here is CASSPTEWANYGYTF. The CDR3, as DNA: TGTGCCAGCTCACCAACCGAGTGGGCGAACTATGGCTACACCTTC.